Listed below are T cell receptor beta chains from one sample, sequenced in a study of cytomegalovirus exposure and HLA in healthy donors. Some clones are missing from TCRdb's copy, which holds only in-frame ones; the method was immunoSEQ multiplex PCR. The sample has roughly 93,000 clones; roughly three quarters are singletons. The specimen sequenced was PBMCs. The origin of the receptors is a man aged 35 to 55 in good health and CMV-seronegative. Each CDR3 is given without its conserved first and last residue. Fields, in order: J gene, V gene, CDR3 protein.

>TRBJ1-1|TRBV7-9
ASSYGGGMTEAF
>TRBJ1-5|TRBV18
ASSPWTGGGQPQH
>TRBJ1-5|TRBV7-8
ASSFRGGYNQPQH
>TRBJ2-5|TRBV4-3
ASSQDRQGMGETQY
>TRBJ2-6|TRBV4-3
ASSQDSANSGANVLT
>TRBJ1-6|TRBV30
ASHAWTGGYNSPLH
>TRBJ1-2|TRBV5-1
ASSSGTGAPEDGYT
>TRBJ1-1|TRBV28
ASSLLGQSNTEAF
>TRBJ1-2|TRBV4-3
ASSQISGAPNYGYT
>TRBJ2-7|TRBV27
ASSLSDSYEQY
>TRBJ2-7|TRBV6-1
ASIRTQGLSYEQY
>TRBJ1-4|TRBV9
ASSVGPGQGISEKLF
>TRBJ1-5|TRBV5-1
ASSLTGGADQPQH
>TRBJ2-3|TRBV23-1
ASSQLAGAINTQY
>TRBJ1-1|TRBV5-6
ASSRNRGRGIAGTEAF
>TRBJ1-6|TRBV9
ASSAGGEFSPLH